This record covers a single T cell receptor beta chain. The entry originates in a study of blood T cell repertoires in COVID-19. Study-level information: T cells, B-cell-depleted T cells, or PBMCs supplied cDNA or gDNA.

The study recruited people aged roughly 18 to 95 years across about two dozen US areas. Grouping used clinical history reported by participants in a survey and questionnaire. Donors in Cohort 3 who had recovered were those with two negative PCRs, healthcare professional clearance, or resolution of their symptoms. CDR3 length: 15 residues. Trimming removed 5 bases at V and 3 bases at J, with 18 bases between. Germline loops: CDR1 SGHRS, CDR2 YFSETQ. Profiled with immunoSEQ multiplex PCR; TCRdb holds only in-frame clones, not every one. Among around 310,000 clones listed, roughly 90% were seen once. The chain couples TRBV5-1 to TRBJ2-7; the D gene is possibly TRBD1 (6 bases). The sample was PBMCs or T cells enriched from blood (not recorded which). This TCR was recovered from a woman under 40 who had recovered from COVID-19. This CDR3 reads CASSTGQTPNYEQYF. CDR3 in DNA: TGCGCCAGCAGTACCGGACAGACCCCAAACTACGAGCAGTACTTC.